These 27 T cell receptor beta chains were all obtained from the same sample, sequenced in a study of T cells after yellow fever vaccination. TCRdb processed the 5' RACE reads anew with MiXCR; each CDR3 protein has one entry. The repertoire holds 50,000 to 75,000 distinct CDR3 sequences, with approximately 6% as singletons. The specimen comprised PBMCs, either bulk or a sorted T-cell subset (CD4+, CD8+, memory, or dextramer-sorted; not recorded which), sampled on the day of the yellow fever booster vaccination. These receptor sequences come from a man between 18 and 29 years old who received the YFV17D yellow fever vaccine.

This clonotype showed up many times. The CDR3, as DNA: TGCAGTGCCGGGCGGGGGAGGCCTAGCACAGATACGCAGTATTTT. Amino acids: CSAGRGRPSTDTQYF. The J gene is TRBJ2-3, the V gene TRBV20-1; 7 bases line up with TRBD2. The CDR3 is 15 residues long. CDR1 is DFQATT, CDR2 SNEGSKA, per germline (reference sequence). Trimming cost V 6 bases and J 0 bases; bases outside gene matches: 9.

CDR3 in amino acids: CASSPSPGQGGRNTGELFF. CDR3 DNA sequence: TGTGCCAGCAGCCCTTCCCCGGGACAGGGAGGTCGGAACACCGGGGAGCTGTTTTTT. The chain combines TRBV7-9 with TRBJ2-2, with 9 bases identical to TRBD1. Germline assignment: CDR1 SEHNR and CDR2 FQNEAQ (reference sequence). V gave up 5 bases and J gave up 1 base; unmatched junction bases: 14. This CDR3 is built from 19 residues. Full variable domain (missing parts from reference TRBV7-9 and TRBJ2-2): DTGVSQNPRHKITKRGQNVTFRCDPISEHNRLYWYRQTLGQGPEFLTYFQNEAQLEKSRLLSDRFSAERPKGSFSTLEIQRTEQGDSAMYLCASSPSPGQGGRNTGELFFGEGSRLTVL.

The CDR3 DNA reads as TGTGCCAGCAGTTACTCCCTAGCGGGGGTAACAGATACGCAGTATTTT. Protein sequence: CASSYSLAGVTDTQYF. This chain connects TRBV6-2 or TRBV6-3 to TRBJ2-3; 10 nucleotides line up with TRBD2. Germline assignment: CDR1 MNHEY and CDR2 SVGEGT. V trimming: 0 bases; J trimming: 3 bases; junction bases outside the gene matches: 3. The CDR3 contains 16 residues.

The sample holds a few counts of this clonotype. The rearrangement links TRBV7-3 to TRBJ2-1, with 7 bases aligning to TRBD1. V gave up 7 bases and J gave up 6 bases; unmatched junction bases: 9. The CDR3 totals 14 residues. Per germline, CDR1 SGHTA and CDR2 FQGTGA. The DNA of the CDR3 is TGTGCCAGCACCCCCGGTGAGGGGGCCAATGAGCAGTTCTTC. As protein: CASTPGEGANEQFF.

This clonotype was found many times. The V gene is TRBV7-2, the J gene TRBJ2-5, with TRBD1 matching 9 bases. Germline CDR1 and CDR2: SGHTA and FQGNSA. V lost 5 bases to trimming and J lost 4 bases; unmatched junction nucleotides: 8. The CDR3 is 15 amino acids. The CDR3 reads CASSLDRGWGETQYF. The CDR3 coding sequence is TGTGCCAGCAGCCTCGACAGGGGGTGGGGAGAGACCCAGTACTTC. Variable domain in full (rest from reference TRBV7-2 and TRBJ2-5): GAGVSQSPSNKVTEKGKDVELRCDPISGHTALYWYRQSLGQGLEFLIYFQGNSAPDKSGLPSDRFSAERTGGSVSTLTIQRTQQEDSAVYLCASSLDRGWGETQYFGPGTRLLVL.

This chain uses TRBV19 with TRBJ2-5; 8 nucleotides align to TRBD1. The CDR3 length is 14 residues. Germline trimming cut 5 bases from V and 5 bases from J; bases unmatched to any gene: 7. Germline V gene data show CDR1 as LNHDA and CDR2 as SQIVND (reference sequence). CDR3 sequence: CASSPSGGWETQYF. The DNA for the CDR3 is TGTGCCAGTAGTCCGTCAGGGGGCTGGGAGACCCAGTACTTC.

This clonotype was seen repeatedly, ten times or more. A junction end diverges from the germline sequence, so it may reflect a read error. The rearrangement joins TRBV12-3 or TRBV12-4 to TRBJ1-2; D is possibly TRBD1 (6 bases). This CDR3 is 12 amino acids long. CDR3 in amino acids: CASGFRGYGYTF. The CDR3 bases are TGTGCCAGCGGTTTCAGGGGCTATGGCTACACCTTC.

In regard to this clonotype: A single base separates this from a much larger clone, so it may be a read error. The chain uses TRBV11-2 and TRBJ1-1; the D gene is possibly TRBD1 (5 bases). The length of the CDR3 is 13 residues. Per germline, CDR1 SGHAT and CDR2 FQNNGV. In nucleotides, the CDR3 is TGTGCCAGCAGCCGGGGACTTAACACTGAAGCTTCCTTT. It encodes CASSRGLNTEASF.

This clonotype was detected ten times or more. The CDR3 nucleotides read TGCGCCAGCAGCCCAGGACGGAGTCTAGCCAAAAACATTCAGTACTTC. This gives the protein CASSPGRSLAKNIQYF. This chain uses TRBV5-1 with TRBJ2-4; D ambiguous. This CDR3 has 16 residues. Germline V gene data show CDR1 as SGHRS and CDR2 as YFSETQ. The V end was cut by 4 bases, the J end by 0 bases, with 14 bases between.

J is TRBJ2-7 and V is TRBV3-1; D gene unclear. The germline gives CDR1 LGHDT, CDR2 YNNKEL (reference sequence). The CDR3 extends over 14 amino acids. Trimming shortened V by 3 bases and J by 0 bases, and 9 bases separated the two germline ends. The CDR3 DNA reads TGTGCCAGCAGCCAGGTTCTATTCTCCTACGAGCAGTACTTC. Residues: CASSQVLFSYEQYF.

This CDR3 is CASSVEADYQETQYF. The CDR3 DNA reads as TGTGCCAGCAGCGTAGAGGCAGATTACCAAGAGACCCAGTACTTC. The chain joins TRBV9 to TRBJ2-5; D is unclear. The CDR3 spans 15 residues. Deletions cut 0 bases from V and 0 bases from J, with 9 bases between. From germline, CDR1 is SGDLS and CDR2 YYNGEE.

The CDR3 sequence is CASSQVELPTDTQYF. The CDR3 DNA follows: TGTGCCAGCAGCCAAGTCGAACTACCCACAGATACGCAGTATTTT. The chain joins TRBV4-2 to TRBJ2-3, with D unresolved. The CDR3 runs 15 residues. CDR1 is LGHNA, CDR2 YNFKEQ, per germline. Trimming stripped 1 base from V and 2 bases from J, with 10 bases between.

This clonotype was counted many times. The genes are TRBV10-3 and TRBJ2-6; 8 positions match TRBD1. The CDR3 is made up of 17 amino acids. Per germline, CDR1 ENHRY and CDR2 SYGVKD. After removal of 3 bases from V and 0 bases from J, the junction contained 4 bases not matched to a gene. Written as DNA, the CDR3 is TGTGCCATCAGTGAAGACAGGGGTCCCTCTGGGGCCAACGTCCTGACTTTC. Amino acid sequence: CAISEDRGPSGANVLTF.

The chain recombines TRBV7-9 with TRBJ2-1; D call uncertain. Germline V lookup: CDR1 SEHNR, CDR2 FQNEAQ (reference sequence). Trimming left V 1 base short and J 5 bases short, with 9 bases between. This CDR3 is built from 14 residues. The CDR3 here is CASSLGASNNEQFF. CDR3 in DNA: TGTGCCAGCAGCTTAGGAGCGTCAAACAATGAGCAGTTCTTC.

This clonotype was recorded many times. V is TRBV5-1 and J is TRBJ2-7, with 9 bases matching TRBD1. The ends lost 4 bases at V and 5 bases at J; junction bases unmatched: 7. The length of the CDR3 is 14 residues. The germline CDR1 and CDR2 sequences are SGHRS and YFSETQ. Here the CDR3 reads CASSRGQGGDEQYV. DNA of the CDR3: TGCGCCAGCAGCCGGGGACAGGGAGGGGACGAGCAGTACGTC.

This clonotype was detected only a few times. This chain uses TRBV5-6 with TRBJ1-5; no clear D. This CDR3 region has 15 residues. V was shortened by 3 bases and J by 1 base, with 11 bases between the two germline ends. The germline CDR1 and CDR2 sequences are SGHDT and YYEEEE. The CDR3 spells CASSSVGGSNQPQHF. The CDR3 DNA is TGTGCCAGCAGCTCGGTCGGAGGGAGCAATCAGCCCCAGCATTTT.

A few counts support this clonotype. CDR3 sequence: CASSDFEGGETQYF. CDR3 in DNA: TGTGCCAGCAGTGATTTCGAGGGGGGGGAGACCCAGTACTTC. This chain joins TRBV2 and TRBJ2-5, with D perhaps TRBD2 (7 bases). The CDR3 length is 14 residues. The germline gives CDR1 SNHLY, CDR2 FYNNEI. V shed 3 bases and J shed 5 bases, with 13 bases lying between them.

This clonotype was recorded at least ten times. The CDR3 nucleotides read TGTGCCAGCGGCTACAGGGGGAATGAGCAGTTCTTC. This encodes CASGYRGNEQFF. The chain has TRBV2 and TRBJ2-1, with TRBD1 matching over 8 bases. This CDR3 spans 12 amino acids. CDR1 SNHLY and CDR2 FYNNEI come from the germline V gene. V shed 8 bases, J shed 7 bases, and the junction held 4 bases outside the gene matches.

This chain uses TRBV3-1 with TRBJ2-3; 7 bases align to TRBD1. The V and J ends lost 1 base and 4 bases, in that order; junction bases with no gene match: 8. Germline V gene data show CDR1 as LGHDT and CDR2 as YNNKEL (reference sequence). CDR3 length: 16 amino acids. CDR3 in DNA: TGTGCCAGCAGCCAAGCATTGGGACAGCTCCCAGATACGCAGTATTTT. This codes for CASSQALGQLPDTQYF.

This clonotype came up many times. The V and J genes are TRBV29-1 and TRBJ2-2; D remains ambiguous. CDR1 and CDR2 from the germline V gene are SQVTM and ANQGSEA. The CDR3 spans 11 residues. Trimming removed 5 bases from V and 7 bases from J, with 8 bases in between. CDR3 bases: TGCAGCGTTCGCGCTAGCGGGGAGCTGTTTTTT. Its protein is CSVRASGELFF.

This clonotype was detected many times. The rearrangement links TRBV29-1 to TRBJ1-1; 7 positions agree with TRBD1. This CDR3 comprises 14 residues. J was trimmed by 1 base and V by 5 bases; bases with no gene match: 7. The germline gives CDR1 SQVTM, CDR2 ANQGSEA. CDR3 sequence (DNA): TGCAGCGTTCGAAAGACAGGGCCGAACACTGAAGCTTTCTTT. This encodes CSVRKTGPNTEAFF.

This chain uses TRBV6-2 or TRBV6-3 with TRBJ1-1; D remains ambiguous. The length of the CDR3 is 15 residues. The V gene's germline CDR1 is MNHEY and CDR2 SVGEGT. V was shortened by 2 bases and J by 12 bases, with 22 bases between the two germline ends. CDR3 in DNA: TGTGCCAGCAGTTACCAACCCACCGTCGATAGAGAATCTTTCTTT. As protein: CASSYQPTVDRESFF.

Many counts were recorded for this clonotype. V and J are TRBV5-1 and TRBJ1-1; D gene ambiguous. V lost 0 bases, J lost 0 bases, and 6 bases lay in between. The CDR3 has 14 amino acids. Germline V gene data show CDR1 as SGHRS and CDR2 as YFSETQ. CDR3 bases: TGCGCCAGCAGCTTGGAAGCCTTGAACACTGAAGCTTTCTTT. Its translation is CASSLEALNTEAFF.

The CDR3: CASSYRDRGRGEQYF. Here the CDR3 DNA reads TGTGCCAGCAGTTACCGCGACAGGGGGAGAGGCGAGCAGTACTTC. The rearrangement uses TRBV6-6 and TRBJ2-7, with 9 positions matching TRBD1. V lost 2 bases and J lost 6; bases outside the gene matches: 8. Germline CDR1 and CDR2: MNHNY and SVGAGI (reference sequence). CDR3 size: 15 residues.

This clonotype has a count of ten or more. The rearrangement joins TRBV6-1 to TRBJ1-2, with D possibly TRBD1 on 6 matching bases. With 6 bases removed from V and 5 bases from J, the gap between germline ends came to 16 bases. CDR3 size: 14 residues. Germline values: CDR1 MNHNS, CDR2 SASEGT. CDR3 region: CASSLGGLVYGYTF. The CDR3 DNA is TGTGCCAGCAGCCTAGGGGGACTCGTATATGGCTACACCTTC.

This clonotype was recorded at least ten times. This rearrangement joins TRBV6-5 to TRBJ2-7, with 7 bases fitting TRBD1. J lost 7 bases, V lost 2 bases, and 5 bases had no gene match. Germline loops: CDR1 MNHEY, CDR2 SVGAGI. The CDR3 totals 13 residues. The CDR3 DNA sequence: TGTGCCAGCAGTTACGACAGGGTGGGGGAGCAGTACGTC. This translates into CASSYDRVGEQYV.

This clonotype was seen many times. The chain has TRBV5-5 and TRBJ2-3, with 8 bases that match TRBD1. Germline V lookup: CDR1 SGHKS, CDR2 YYEKEE (reference sequence). The CDR3 consists of 17 residues. Losses at the gene ends were 4 bases for V and 2 bases for J; bases not matched to a gene: 12. CDR3 in DNA: TGTGCCAGCAGCACCGGGACAGGAATAACTTACACAGATACGCAGTATTTT. Protein: CASSTGTGITYTDTQYF.